This section outlines one T cell receptor (beta chain) sequence together with its context. Researchers ran the PCR with 60 Vbeta and 13 Jbeta primers. Profiling relied on immunoSEQ multiplex PCR, and the TCRdb table lists in-frame clones only, not all of them. This sample has 150,000 to 200,000 clones; 80% to 90% occur once, and the top ten carry 0.77%. These data come from a study of cytomegalovirus exposure and HLA in healthy donors. In germline, CDR1 is SGHNT, CDR2 YYREEE (reference sequence). This CDR3 spans 16 amino acids. Trimming at V came to 5 bases and at J to 1 base, leaving 7 bases not matched to a gene.

The material sequenced was PBMCs. The rearrangement joins TRBV5-4 to TRBJ1-1; 11 bases align to TRBD1. The origin of this receptor is a woman under 30 in good health and CMV-seronegative. The CDR3 DNA reads as TGTGCCAGCAGGCGGAGGGGGACAGGGGGGAACACTGAAGCTTTCTTT. This codes for CASRRRGTGGNTEAFF.